This T cell receptor (beta chain) is drawn from a study of T cell responses to AZD1222 COVID-19 vaccine. In regard to this clone: Its antigen is not known.

Study-wide results and caveats: Repertoires were collected only later (after the peak T cell response had occurred). The span of vaccine-associated CD4 TCRs extended across spike, with dominance at 160-218 and 743-854. With two AZD1222 doses given, Spike-specific TCR breadth and depth both rose. Donors in the cohort were predominantly white British and more often female, and clonal diversity was possibly underestimated.

Some clones are missing from TCRdb's copy, which holds only in-frame ones; the method was immunoSEQ multiplex PCR. The sample lists about 75,000 clones, around 89% seen once, with 8% to 10% in the top ten. The sequence came from an adult who received the MenACWY meningococcal vaccine as a control. The material sequenced was peripheral blood, taken 28 days after the second dose of the MenACWY control vaccine.

The CDR3, as DNA: TGCGCCAGCAGCTTGGGCGGGGGCGGCACTGAAGCTTTCTTT. This gives the protein CASSLGGGGTEAFF. The V call is TRBV5-1, the J call TRBJ1-1; D might be TRBD1 (6 bases). The CDR3 covers 14 residues. Germline V lookup: CDR1 SGHRS, CDR2 YFSETQ. The V and J ends lost 0 bases and 4 bases respectively, with 10 bases between them. Together with reference TRBV5-1 and TRBJ1-1, the CDR3 gives the full variable domain: KAGVTQTPRYLIKTRGQQVTLSCSPISGHRSVSWYQQTPGQGLQFLFEYFSETQRNKGNFPGRFSGRQFSNSRSEMNVSTLELGDSALYLCASSLGGGGTEAFFGQGTRLTVV.